Shown below are 32 T cell receptor beta chains from a single sample sequenced in a study of radiotherapy plus CTLA-4 blockade in lung cancer. Profiling relied on immunoSEQ multiplex PCR, and the TCRdb table lists in-frame clones only, not all of them. The sample has about 45,000 clones, roughly 63% seen once. The sequenced sample was peripheral blood, obtained from a patient treated with radiotherapy plus ipilimumab. The receptors here all came from a human donor with non-small cell lung cancer who had a partial response to radiotherapy plus ipilimumab.

This clone was detected only once. The CDR3 bases are TGTGCCTCGCTGCGGGGGGCGGGCAATGAGCAGTTCTTC. This codes for CASLRGAGNEQFF. The chain combines TRBV6-1 with TRBJ2-1, with 8 bases identical to TRBD2. This CDR3 contains 13 residues. The germline V gene has CDR1 MNHNS and CDR2 SASEGT. Trimming removed 11 bases from V and 6 bases from J; junction bases left unmatched: 9.

The chain carries TRBV6-6 and TRBJ1-1; D unclear. The CDR3 length is 13 residues. CDR1 is MNHNY, CDR2 SVGAGI, per germline (reference sequence). Trimming took off 6 bases at V and 4 bases at J, with 12 bases between the two ends. The chain's CDR3 is CASSLELATEAFF. The CDR3 DNA is TGTGCCAGCAGCCTCGAATTGGCCACTGAAGCTTTCTTT.

This clone showed up just a few times. The genes are TRBV6-6 and TRBJ1-2; D is perhaps TRBD1 (6 bases). The CDR3 is made up of 14 amino acids. Germline CDR1 is MNHNY and CDR2 is SVGAGI (reference sequence). V lost 6 bases and J lost 2, with 13 bases in between. The CDR3 DNA sequence: TGTGCCAGCAGCACCGGGACACTGAACTATGGCTACACCTTC. It codes for CASSTGTLNYGYTF.

The chain combines TRBV6-1 with TRBJ2-7, with TRBD2 matching 7 bases. In germline, CDR1 is MNHNS, CDR2 SASEGT. J was trimmed by 3 bases and V by 5 bases; bases with no gene match: 7. This CDR3 comprises 14 residues. The CDR3 sequence is CASSRTRGSYEQYF. Written as DNA, the CDR3 is TGTGCCAGCAGTCGGACTAGGGGAAGCTACGAGCAGTACTTC.

This clone was seen a single time. The chain carries TRBV27 and TRBJ2-1; TRBD2 might be the D (6 bases). V was cut by 4 bases and J by 2 bases, with 12 bases left in between. The germline V gene has CDR1 MNHEY and CDR2 SMNVEV (reference sequence). This CDR3 has 15 residues. CDR3 residues: CASSSAGTPYNEQFF. CDR3 nucleotides: TGTGCCAGCAGTTCTGCCGGGACTCCCTACAATGAGCAGTTCTTC.

The chain carries TRBV19 and TRBJ1-2; no reliable D call. V lost 4 bases to trimming and J lost 2 bases, with 2 bases between them. Germline values: CDR1 LNHDA, CDR2 SQIVND (reference sequence). The CDR3 has 11 amino acids. The CDR3: CASSTNYGYTF. In DNA, the CDR3 is TGTGCCAGTAGTACAAACTATGGCTACACCTTC.

This sequence joins TRBV7-2 and TRBJ1-3; D may be TRBD1 (6 bases). The germline V and J ends were trimmed by 4 bases and 0 bases, with 10 bases remaining between them. This CDR3 has 15 residues. CDR1 SGHTA and CDR2 FQGNSA come from the germline V gene. This CDR3 is CASSSGQSSGNTIYF. CDR3 bases: TGTGCCAGCAGCTCAGGACAGAGCTCTGGAAACACCATATATTTT.

About this clone itself: The junction differs from germline at one of its ends, possibly a read error. The chain uses TRBV7-7 and TRBJ2-1; perhaps TRBD1 as D (8 bases). The CDR3 spans 13 residues. Germline CDR1 SSHAT, CDR2 FNYEAQ (reference sequence). The DNA for the CDR3 is TGTGCTAGCAGCTTTACAGGGGGGGATGAGCAGTTCTTC. Its protein is CASSFTGGDEQFF.

The rearrangement links TRBV5-1 to TRBJ1-1, with D perhaps matching TRBD1 (6 bases). CDR3 length: 15 residues. Deletions cut 6 bases from V and 5 bases from J, with 20 bases between. Per germline, CDR1 SGHRS and CDR2 YFSETQ. The CDR3 region is CASTTDRDLETEAFF. The CDR3 coding sequence is TGCGCCAGCACCACGGACAGAGATTTAGAGACTGAAGCTTTCTTT.

The J gene is TRBJ2-2, the V gene TRBV5-1, with D perhaps matching TRBD1 (6 bases). V was clipped by 4 bases and J by 6 bases, with 19 bases between them. CDR3 length equals 16 residues. The germline CDR1 and CDR2 sequences are SGHRS and YFSETQ. The CDR3 nucleotides read TGCGCCAGCAGCCCCCCGGACAGACAGATCGCCGGGGAGCTGTTTTTT. This encodes CASSPPDRQIAGELFF.

V gene TRBV5-4 combines with J gene TRBJ1-5; D may be TRBD1 (6 bases). Trimming shortened V by 4 bases and J by 7 bases, and 15 bases separated the two germline ends. Germline CDR1 is SGHNT and CDR2 is YYREEE (reference sequence). CDR3 length: 14 residues. Here the CDR3 DNA reads TGTGCCAGCAGCCAAGGGACACTAGACCAGCCCCAGCATTTT. This encodes CASSQGTLDQPQHF.

This clone occurred a few times. The chain uses TRBV30 and TRBJ1-6, with 12 bases aligning to TRBD1. The length of the CDR3 is 15 residues. V gave up 1 base and J gave up 9 bases; unmatched junction bases: 4. Germline values: CDR1 GTSNPN, CDR2 SVGIG (reference sequence). Here the CDR3 reads CAWSGGQGAGSPLHF. In DNA, the CDR3 is TGTGCCTGGAGTGGGGGACAGGGGGCAGGTTCACCCCTCCACTTT.

V gene TRBV7-3 combines with J gene TRBJ2-1, with 14 bases identical to TRBD2. CDR3 length equals 15 residues. The trim removed 5 bases at V and 8 bases at J, leaving 5 bases unmatched. Germline values: CDR1 SGHTA, CDR2 FQGTGA. The CDR3 spells CASSRTSGRWDEQFF. CDR3 DNA sequence: TGTGCCAGCAGCCGGACTAGCGGGAGGTGGGATGAGCAGTTCTTC.

The rearrangement links TRBV18 to TRBJ2-7, with 12 bases that match TRBD2. The V and J ends lost 5 bases and 2 bases, in that order; junction bases with no gene match: 16. Germline V gene lookup returns CDR1 KGHSH and CDR2 LQKENI. The CDR3 length is 19 residues. The CDR3 coding sequence is TGTGCCAGCTCATCTCTAGCGGGAGGGCCTATACGCCCTACCTACGAGCAGTACTTC. Translation gives CASSSLAGGPIRPTYEQYF.

The chain links TRBV6-5 to TRBJ1-6; D not certain. V lost 2 bases and J 9 bases, leaving 14 bases between the germline ends. CDR1 and CDR2 (germline): MNHEY, SVGAGI. The CDR3 sequence is 15 residues long. The CDR3 bases are TGTGCCAGCAGTTACAAATCCCTAAGTGGTTCACCCCTCCACTTT. Its translation: CASSYKSLSGSPLHF.

The J gene is TRBJ2-1, the V gene TRBV6-5; 7 bases are shared with TRBD1. Per the germline V gene, CDR1 is MNHEY and CDR2 is SVGAGI. This CDR3 has 11 residues. The trim removed 6 bases at V and 9 bases at J, leaving 2 bases unmatched. The CDR3 DNA sequence: TGTGCCAGCAGGTCAGGGGGTGAGCAGTTCTTC. Amino acid sequence: CASRSGGEQFF.

The CDR3 here is CAIRVGNTEAFF. The CDR3 DNA reads as TGTGCCATCAGGGTGGGCAACACTGAAGCTTTCTTT. The genes are TRBV10-3 and TRBJ1-1; D is unclear. CDR1 ENHRY and CDR2 SYGVKD come from the germline V gene. Trimming left V 6 bases short and J 2 bases short, with 7 bases between. The CDR3 totals 12 residues.

The chain carries TRBV7-2 and TRBJ2-5, with D maybe TRBD1 (6 bases). The V and J ends lost 6 bases and 2 bases respectively, with 16 bases between them. Per the germline V gene, CDR1 is SGHTA and CDR2 is FQGNSA. CDR3 length equals 15 residues. The CDR3 loop reads CASSPTRGPQETQYF. The CDR3 DNA reads as TGTGCCAGCAGTCCAACCAGGGGCCCACAAGAGACCCAGTACTTC.

This clone was counted a single time. The CDR3 loop reads CASSQGRAGGYETQYF. The CDR3 DNA reads as TGTGCCAGCAGCCAAGGACGTGCAGGGGGTTACGAGACCCAGTACTTC. The chain has TRBV4-2 and TRBJ2-5, with 7 bases that match TRBD1. Germline V gene data show CDR1 as LGHNA and CDR2 as YNFKEQ. J was trimmed by 5 bases and V by 1 base; bases with no gene match: 10. This CDR3 has 16 amino acids.

This chain uses TRBV18 with TRBJ2-1, with D maybe TRBD2 (6 bases). The CDR3 has 17 amino acids. Trimming removed 0 bases at V and 0 bases at J, with 12 bases between. In germline, CDR1 is KGHSH, CDR2 LQKENI. The CDR3 DNA is TGTGCCAGCTCACCACCTATAGCGGTTCCCTCCTACAATGAGCAGTTCTTC. Protein: CASSPPIAVPSYNEQFF.

This chain connects TRBV28 to TRBJ1-5; D is unresolved. CDR3 size: 15 residues. Germline V gene sequence: CDR1 MDHEN, CDR2 SYDVKM. V was shortened by 6 bases and J by 1 base, with 13 bases between the two germline ends. The CDR3 loop reads CASSLDISSNQPQHF. CDR3 sequence (DNA): TGTGCCAGCAGCCTTGACATTTCGAGCAATCAGCCCCAGCATTTT.

The chain recombines TRBV9 with TRBJ2-3, with 8 bases fitting TRBD2. V lost 2 bases, J lost 3 bases, and 11 bases stayed unmatched. Germline-derived CDR1 and CDR2 are SGDLS and YYNGEE. The CDR3 covers 17 residues. CDR3 in amino acids: CASSVVPSGLGTDTQYF. The CDR3 DNA follows: TGTGCCAGCAGCGTGGTACCTAGCGGGCTCGGGACAGATACGCAGTATTTT.

The chain joins TRBV5-1 to TRBJ2-7; possible D gene TRBD1, 6 bases. Germline-derived CDR1 and CDR2 are SGHRS and YFSETQ. The CDR3 spans 12 residues. V was clipped by 7 bases and J by 5 bases, with 13 bases between them. The CDR3 sequence is CASRAGADEQYF. For the CDR3, the DNA is TGCGCCAGCCGGGCAGGGGCCGACGAGCAGTACTTC.

This clone came up a few times. CDR3 nucleotides: TGTGCCAGCAGACCGGGACTAGCGGTTCCCACTAGCACAGATACGCAGTATTTT. Translating it yields CASRPGLAVPTSTDTQYF. The chain is built from TRBV6-4 and TRBJ2-3, with TRBD2 matching 11 bases. V lost 6 bases and J lost 0; bases outside the gene matches: 11. CDR1 is MRHNA, CDR2 SNTAGT, per germline. The CDR3 is 18 residues long.

The chain has TRBV19 and TRBJ1-4; D gene unclear. The V end was cut by 4 bases, the J end by 2 bases, with 14 bases between. The CDR3 contains 16 residues. Germline V gene sequence: CDR1 LNHDA, CDR2 SQIVND (reference sequence). This CDR3 reads CASSSGLGMTNEKLFF. CDR3 coding DNA: TGTGCCAGTAGTAGCGGTTTAGGCATGACTAATGAAAAACTGTTTTTT.

V usage is TRBV6-5 and J usage is TRBJ2-5; D is possibly TRBD2 (5 bases). The CDR3 consists of 15 residues. From germline, CDR1 is MNHEY and CDR2 SVGAGI. V lost 2 bases to trimming and J lost 4 bases, with 14 bases between them. The CDR3 is CASSYVGAARETQYF. CDR3 nucleotides: TGTGCCAGCAGTTACGTGGGAGCGGCCCGAGAGACCCAGTACTTC.

This clone came up a few times. The genes are TRBV27 and TRBJ1-5; D is unclear. The CDR3 length is 14 residues. Trimming pared 5 bases from V and 4 bases from J, leaving 12 bases between. Germline values: CDR1 MNHEY, CDR2 SMNVEV (reference sequence). Here the CDR3 reads CASSPGSRNQPQHF. DNA for the CDR3: TGTGCCAGCAGTCCCGGGTCCCGAAATCAGCCCCAGCATTTT.

V and J are TRBV25-1 and TRBJ2-1; D may be TRBD2 (6 bases). The CDR3 length is 13 residues. Between the trimmed V and J ends, which lost 4 bases and 6 bases, there was a span of 10 bases. The germline gives CDR1 MGHDK, CDR2 SYGVNS. The DNA for the CDR3 is TGTGCCAGCAGTGTACTAGCTGTCAATGAGCAGTTCTTC. It codes for CASSVLAVNEQFF.

This clone has a handful of counts. The chain has TRBV19 and TRBJ2-7; a possible D gene is TRBD2 (6 bases). The CDR3 contains 14 residues. In germline, CDR1 is LNHDA, CDR2 SQIVND (reference sequence). V was trimmed by 1 base and J by 6 bases, leaving 13 bases between them. CDR3 in amino acids: CASSIVAGRGEQYF. As DNA, the CDR3 is TGTGCCAGTAGTATAGTTGCAGGGCGGGGCGAGCAGTACTTC.

The chain couples TRBV7-9 to TRBJ1-2; the match to TRBD1 covers 8 bases. After removal of 1 base from V and 7 bases from J, the junction contained 11 bases not matched to a gene. Germline V gene sequence: CDR1 SEHNR, CDR2 FQNEAQ (reference sequence). This CDR3 region has 16 residues. The CDR3 DNA sequence: TGTGCCAGCAGCTTAGTATCAGGGGGCACGATCAGTGGCTACACCTTC. It encodes CASSLVSGGTISGYTF.

This rearrangement joins TRBV19 to TRBJ1-4; D perhaps matches TRBD1 (6 bases). The CDR3 is 17 residues long. Germline values: CDR1 LNHDA, CDR2 SQIVND (reference sequence). The ends were cut back, 8 bases at V and 7 bases at J, with 26 bases in the middle. The CDR3 here is CASSSTGTYSAPEKLFF. The CDR3 DNA reads as TGTGCCAGTTCAAGTACCGGGACATACTCCGCGCCTGAAAAACTGTTTTTT.

The rearrangement joins TRBV29-1 to TRBJ1-1; D is unclear. V lost 7 bases, J lost 5 bases, and 14 bases lay in between. The CDR3 is 12 amino acids. CDR1 and CDR2 from the germline V gene are SQVTM and ANQGSEA. In DNA, the CDR3 is TGCAGCGCTGGCGGACTTGGGACTGAAGCTTTCTTT. Residues: CSAGGLGTEAFF.